The source of this TCR beta chain is a study of T-cell reconstitution after alpha-beta-depleted transplantation in children. Study-wide results and caveats: Some patients showed high day-60 TCRbeta diversity, which derived from surviving recipient T cells and thymic progenitors. The main origin of T-cell counts and diversity one year after transplant was newly produced T cells. At around two months after transplant, the alpha-beta T cells were reportedly derived from several hundred expanded clones that came from non-depleted graft cells.

CDR3 size: 14 residues. V dropped 3 bases and J dropped 0 bases, with 9 bases sitting between them. Germline values: CDR1 DFQATT, CDR2 SNEGSKA (reference sequence). About this clonotype itself: Antigen: not known.

Unique molecular identifiers were incorporated when the TCRbeta library was constructed. MiXCR, run by TCRdb on the PCR reads, gives a single entry per CDR3 protein. This table holds 400,000 to 450,000 distinct CDR3 sequences, around 46% found once. The chain uses TRBV20-1 and TRBJ2-1, with D unclear. This specimen consisted of PBMCs, obtained before TCRalphabeta/CD19-depleted stem cell transplant. This TCR was recovered from a girl between 2 and 10 years old with aplastic anemia, due to receive a stem cell transplant. DNA for the CDR3: TGCAGTGCTAGCGAGCGTAACTCCTACAATGAGCAGTTCTTC. This gives the protein CSASERNSYNEQFF.